This T cell receptor (beta chain) was sequenced during a study of OX40 agonist ivuxolimab in advanced cancers. Only in-frame clones appear in the TCRdb table, and some are missing; sequencing was by immunoSEQ multiplex PCR. The data show about 16,000 clones, about nine tenths seen once. CDR1 and CDR2 (germline): SGHDT, YYEEEE. Trimming took off 0 bases at V and 7 bases at J, with 11 bases between the two ends. This CDR3 is built from 14 residues. The sequencing here drew on CD4+ or CD8+ T cells sorted from blood, taken in a trial of the OX40 agonist ivuxolimab. This TCR was sampled from an adult with an advanced solid tumor such as melanoma, head and neck, liver or kidney cancer. The chain combines TRBV5-6 with TRBJ2-1; a possible D gene is TRBD2 (5 bases). CDR3 in amino acids: CASSLVLASNEQFF. CDR3 DNA sequence: TGTGCCAGCAGCTTGGTCCTAGCCTCAAATGAGCAGTTCTTC.